This T cell receptor beta chain was sequenced during a study of PD-L1 blockade in urothelial cancer (dated by TCRdb to about 2017). Study-wide context: All patients started therapy in about 2014 and received atezolizumab 1,200 mg intravenously every 3 weeks. Pretreatment tumor samples and matched peripheral blood, collected serially before and after atezolizumab treatment, underwent TCR sequencing. An exploratory multi-omic analysis was conducted of the somatic, immune and clinical correlates of response to PD-L1 blockade with atezolizumab in urothelial cancer. An ECOG performance status of 0 or 1 was recorded for the patients, and 0 to 3 prior chemotherapy regimens had been received by the patients. About 85% of the roughly 29 patients were identified as males with urothelial cancer of bladder origin, and a prior smoking history was reported by 18 of 29 patients. Roughly nine patients achieved durable clinical benefit and approximately 20 did not. In the same patients, whole exome sequencing and RNA sequencing of pretreatment tumors were performed in addition to TCR sequencing. Pretreatment blood TCR-seq was available for about 30 patients, at least one posttreatment blood collection was obtained for 25 or so patients, and tumor TCR-seq was available for 25 or so patients. Blood samples were analyzed at two time points: 3 weeks after treatment start (second dose) and 6 weeks after treatment start. Durable clinical benefit was defined as progression-free survival longer than 6 months, and TCR features were also tested against progression-free and overall survival. A median of 141,255 T cells and 65,000 to 90,000 unique TCRs was obtained from blood samples, and a median clonality of approximately 0.08 was observed.

Synthetic TCR analog templates were spiked into each PCR so that absolute template abundance could be estimated from read counts. TCRbeta CDR3 regions were amplified from genomic DNA with bias-controlled V and J gene primers using the immunoSEQ assay. Sequencing of rearranged TCRbeta segments was performed at approximately 20X coverage. As for how the authors treated the data: Sequencing errors were corrected by clustering, and CDR3s were annotated against IMGT so that V, D and J genes could be assigned. Only productive TCRbeta rearrangements were used in downstream analyses, excluding out-of-frame or stop-codon sequences. Clonality was calculated as one minus the Shannon entropy normalized by the log of the number of unique productive sequences. Fisher's exact test with Benjamini-Hochberg correction, using a cutoff of adjusted p below 0.01, was how clones that differed between time points or between blood and tumor were identified. TCRdb holds this immuneACCESS table with in-frame rearrangements only. Some clones are missing; in checked studies, unresolved V genes explain under half, and the rest has no known cause. That table is the source of V, J and clone size, and D and trimming were worked out from the DNA. The sample table holds 60,000 to 75,000 clones, of which over 80% were seen once. Around a tenth of the sample lies in the top ten.

In light of the paper, this sample's time point label describes: pretreatment peripheral blood. The cohort comprised around 30 patients with locally advanced or metastatic urothelial carcinoma treated at Memorial Sloan Kettering on a trial protocol. Peripheral blood mononuclear cells were collected pretreatment and during treatment, with between 1 and 8 total time points per patient. The Qiagen DNeasy Blood extraction kit was used to purify genomic DNA from total PBMCs and tumor samples. PBMCs were collected pretreatment and during treatment, and were isolated and stored as previously described. Study-wide conclusions, independent of this receptor: Greater expansion of tumor-associated TCR clones in peripheral blood 3 weeks after the start of treatment was observed in patients with durable benefit (n ≈ 20, p = 0.022). Because of the small sample size (n ≈ 30) and the many exploratory analyses performed, the results are intended to be regarded as hypothesis-generating. Improved progression-free and overall survival was associated with having pretreatment peripheral blood TCR clonality below the median.

CDR1 and CDR2 are drawn from the germline V gene (reference sequence): SEHNR, FQNEAQ. There are 12 amino acids in the CDR3, from cysteine to phenylalanine inclusive. Left in the record is the CDR3 DNA by itself, 36 bases read in frame from the first base. V sheds 4 bases and J sheds 11 bases, leaving 12 bases between their ends. Details on this clone: Its antigen target is currently unknown. Base qualities are missing; no much larger clone stands one base away.

The V and J genes are TRBV7-9 and TRBJ2-1; a tentative D call is TRBD1 (7 bases match). The material was PBMCs, obtained around atezolizumab (anti-PD-L1) treatment. This TCR was sampled from a woman between 65 and 79 years old with urothelial cancer. The nucleotides are TGTGCCAGCAGCTCCCCAGGGGGGAAGCAGTTCTTC. The translation is CASSSPGGKQFF.